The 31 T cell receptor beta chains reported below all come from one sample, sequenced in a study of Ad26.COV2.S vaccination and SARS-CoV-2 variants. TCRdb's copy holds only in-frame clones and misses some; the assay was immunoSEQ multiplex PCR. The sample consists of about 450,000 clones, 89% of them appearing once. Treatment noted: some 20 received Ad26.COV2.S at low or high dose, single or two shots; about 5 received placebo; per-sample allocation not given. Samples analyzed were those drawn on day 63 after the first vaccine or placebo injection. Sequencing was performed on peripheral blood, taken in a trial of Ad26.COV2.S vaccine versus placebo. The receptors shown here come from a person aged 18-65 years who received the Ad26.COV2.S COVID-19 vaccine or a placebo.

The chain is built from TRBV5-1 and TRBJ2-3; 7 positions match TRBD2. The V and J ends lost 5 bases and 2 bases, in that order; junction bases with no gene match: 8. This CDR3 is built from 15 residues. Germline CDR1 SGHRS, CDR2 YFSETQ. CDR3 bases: TGCGCCAGCAGTCTTGTCCAGCGGGACACAGATACGCAGTATTTT. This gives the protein CASSLVQRDTDTQYF.

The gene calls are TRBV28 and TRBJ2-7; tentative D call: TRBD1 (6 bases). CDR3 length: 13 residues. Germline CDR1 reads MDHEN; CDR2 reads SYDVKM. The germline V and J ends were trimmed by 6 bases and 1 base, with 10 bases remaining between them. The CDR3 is CASRATGSYEQYF. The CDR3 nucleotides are TGTGCCAGCAGGGCGACAGGTTCCTACGAGCAGTACTTC.

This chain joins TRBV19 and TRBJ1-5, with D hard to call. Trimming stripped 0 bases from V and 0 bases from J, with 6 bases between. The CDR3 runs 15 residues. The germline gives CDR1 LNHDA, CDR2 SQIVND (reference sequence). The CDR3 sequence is CASSIDHLSNQPQHF. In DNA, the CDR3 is TGTGCCAGTAGTATAGATCACCTTAGCAATCAGCCCCAGCATTTT.

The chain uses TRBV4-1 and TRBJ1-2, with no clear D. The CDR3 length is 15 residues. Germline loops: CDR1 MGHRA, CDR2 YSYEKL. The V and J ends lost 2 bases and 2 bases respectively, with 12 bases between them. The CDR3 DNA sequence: TGCGCCAGCAGCCAACGTGTTGCGGGCAACTATGGCTACACCTTC. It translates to CASSQRVAGNYGYTF.

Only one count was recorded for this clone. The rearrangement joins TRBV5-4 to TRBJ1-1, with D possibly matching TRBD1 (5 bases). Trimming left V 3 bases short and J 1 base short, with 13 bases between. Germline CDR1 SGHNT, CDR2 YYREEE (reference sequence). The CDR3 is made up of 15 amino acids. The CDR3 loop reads CASSSPDQGNTEAFF. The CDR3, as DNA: TGTGCCAGCAGCTCCCCAGATCAGGGGAACACTGAAGCTTTCTTT.

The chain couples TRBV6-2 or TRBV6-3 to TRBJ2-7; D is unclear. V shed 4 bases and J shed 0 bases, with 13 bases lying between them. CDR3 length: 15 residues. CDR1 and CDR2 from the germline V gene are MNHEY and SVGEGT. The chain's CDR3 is CASSLDGSSSYEQYF. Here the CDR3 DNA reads TGTGCCAGCAGTTTGGACGGTTCAAGCTCCTACGAGCAGTACTTC.

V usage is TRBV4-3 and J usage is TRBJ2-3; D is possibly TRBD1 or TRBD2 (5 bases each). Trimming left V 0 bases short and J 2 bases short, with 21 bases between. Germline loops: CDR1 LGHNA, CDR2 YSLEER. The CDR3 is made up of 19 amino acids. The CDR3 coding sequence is TGCGCCAGCAGCCAAGATCATTTTGTCGGGACCACCTCCACAGATACGCAGTATTTT. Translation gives CASSQDHFVGTTSTDTQYF.

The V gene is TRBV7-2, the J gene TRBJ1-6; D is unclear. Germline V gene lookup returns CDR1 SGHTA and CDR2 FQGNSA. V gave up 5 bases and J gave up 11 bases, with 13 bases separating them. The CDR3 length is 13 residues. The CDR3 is CASSPRREAPLHF. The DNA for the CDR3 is TGTGCCAGCAGCCCCCGGAGGGAGGCACCCCTCCACTTT.

The CDR3 here is CASNRAGGQYGYTF. The CDR3, as DNA: TGTGCCAGCAACCGGGCAGGGGGCCAGTATGGCTACACCTTC. The V gene is TRBV6-5, the J gene TRBJ1-2; 8 bases map to TRBD1. The V gene end was trimmed by 7 bases and the J gene end by 5 bases; junction bases not matched to a gene: 9. This CDR3 region has 14 residues. CDR1 and CDR2 from the germline V gene are MNHEY and SVGAGI.

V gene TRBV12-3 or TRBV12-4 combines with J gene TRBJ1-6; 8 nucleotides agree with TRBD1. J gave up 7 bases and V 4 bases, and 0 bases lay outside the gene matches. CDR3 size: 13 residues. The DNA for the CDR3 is TGTGCCAGCAGTTGGACAGGGAATTCACCCCTCCACTTT. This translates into CASSWTGNSPLHF.

CDR3 in amino acids: CASSKVGESPYEQYV. Written as DNA, the CDR3 is TGTGCCAGCAGCAAAGTGGGGGAAAGCCCATACGAGCAGTACGTC. The chain couples TRBV21-1 to TRBJ2-7. TRBV21-1 is described as a pseudogene. The CDR3 sequence is 15 residues long.

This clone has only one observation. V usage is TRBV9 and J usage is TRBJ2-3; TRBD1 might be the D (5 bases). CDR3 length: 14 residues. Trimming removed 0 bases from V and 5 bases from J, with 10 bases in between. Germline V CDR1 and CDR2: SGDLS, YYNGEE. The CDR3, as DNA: TGTGCCAGCAGCGTAGTTGGACATTTAGATACGCAGTATTTT. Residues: CASSVVGHLDTQYF.

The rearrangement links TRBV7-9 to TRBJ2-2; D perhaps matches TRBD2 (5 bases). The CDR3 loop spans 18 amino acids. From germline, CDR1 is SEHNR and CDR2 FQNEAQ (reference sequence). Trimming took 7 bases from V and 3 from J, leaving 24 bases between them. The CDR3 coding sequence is TGTGCCAGCAATCTTAGTCCCTCGTTGCGGGCCTACACCGGGGAGCTGTTTTTT. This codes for CASNLSPSLRAYTGELFF.

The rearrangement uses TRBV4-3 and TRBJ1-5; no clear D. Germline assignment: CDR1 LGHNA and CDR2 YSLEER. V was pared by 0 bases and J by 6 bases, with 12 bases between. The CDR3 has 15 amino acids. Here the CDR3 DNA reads TGCGCCAGCAGCCAAGACCCAGTGGCGGGTCAGCCCCAGCATTTT. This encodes CASSQDPVAGQPQHF.

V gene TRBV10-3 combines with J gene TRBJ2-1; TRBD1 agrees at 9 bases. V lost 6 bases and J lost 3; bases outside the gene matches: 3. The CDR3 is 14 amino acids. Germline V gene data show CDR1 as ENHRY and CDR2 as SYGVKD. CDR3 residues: CAISPGQGYNEQFF. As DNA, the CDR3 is TGTGCCATCAGCCCGGGACAGGGCTACAATGAGCAGTTCTTC.

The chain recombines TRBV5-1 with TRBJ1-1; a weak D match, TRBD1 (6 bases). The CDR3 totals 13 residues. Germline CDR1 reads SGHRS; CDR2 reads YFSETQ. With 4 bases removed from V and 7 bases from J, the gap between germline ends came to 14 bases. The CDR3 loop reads CASSTTGKGEAFF. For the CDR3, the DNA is TGCGCCAGCAGCACAACAGGGAAGGGTGAAGCTTTCTTT.

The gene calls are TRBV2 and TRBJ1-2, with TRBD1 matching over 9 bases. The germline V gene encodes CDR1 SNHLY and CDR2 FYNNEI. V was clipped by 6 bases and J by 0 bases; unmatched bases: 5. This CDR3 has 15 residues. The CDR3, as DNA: TGTGCCAGCAGGGTAGGGACAGGGACTAACTATGGCTACACCTTC. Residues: CASRVGTGTNYGYTF. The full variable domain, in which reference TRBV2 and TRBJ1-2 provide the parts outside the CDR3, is EPEVTQTPSHQVTQMGQEVILRCVPISNHLYFYWYRQILGQKVEFLVSFYNNEISEKSEIFDDQFSVERPDGSNFTLKIRSTKLEDSAMYFCASRVGTGTNYGYTFGSGTRLTVV.

The CDR3: CASRPDRGPDEQFF. CDR3 sequence (DNA): TGTGCCAGCAGACCCGACAGGGGGCCGGATGAGCAGTTCTTC. The chain is built from TRBV27 and TRBJ2-1, with 10 bases aligning to TRBD1. CDR1 is MNHEY and CDR2 is SMNVEV in the germline V gene (reference sequence). This CDR3 comprises 14 residues. V dropped 6 bases and J dropped 8; count of bases not matched to a gene: 7.

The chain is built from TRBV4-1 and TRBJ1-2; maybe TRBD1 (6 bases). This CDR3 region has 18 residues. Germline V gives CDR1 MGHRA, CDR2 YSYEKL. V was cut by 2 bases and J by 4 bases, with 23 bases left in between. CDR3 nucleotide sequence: TGCGCCAGCAGCCAATCCCCGGTATTCGGGGGCAACTTCTATGGCTACACCTTC. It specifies CASSQSPVFGGNFYGYTF.

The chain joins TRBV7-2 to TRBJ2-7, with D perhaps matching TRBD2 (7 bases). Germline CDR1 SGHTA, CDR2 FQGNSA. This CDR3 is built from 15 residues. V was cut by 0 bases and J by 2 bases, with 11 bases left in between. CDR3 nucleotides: TGTGCCAGCAGCTTAGCGGGGAGGGGGGCCTACGAGCAGTACTTC. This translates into CASSLAGRGAYEQYF.

In nucleotides, the CDR3 is TGTGCCAGCAGCTTATCTATGGGTACCACGGGTGAGCAGTACGTC. Its translation is CASSLSMGTTGEQYV. J is TRBJ2-7 and V is TRBV11-2; D call uncertain. This CDR3 comprises 15 residues. Trimming shortened V by 2 bases and J by 7 bases, and 18 bases separated the two germline ends. Germline values: CDR1 SGHAT, CDR2 FQNNGV.

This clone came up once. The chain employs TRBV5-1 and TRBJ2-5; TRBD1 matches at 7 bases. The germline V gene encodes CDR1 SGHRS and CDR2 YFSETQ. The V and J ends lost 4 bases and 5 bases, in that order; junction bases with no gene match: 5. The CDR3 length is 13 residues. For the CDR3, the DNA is TGCGCCAGCAGCCCCGACAGGGTCGAGACCCAGTACTTC. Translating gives CASSPDRVETQYF.

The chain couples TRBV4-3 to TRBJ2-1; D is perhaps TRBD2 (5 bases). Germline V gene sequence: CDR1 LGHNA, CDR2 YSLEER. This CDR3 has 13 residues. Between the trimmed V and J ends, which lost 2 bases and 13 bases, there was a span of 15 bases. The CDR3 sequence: CASSQTFTSLQFF. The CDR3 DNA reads TGCGCCAGCAGCCAAACATTTACTAGTCTTCAGTTCTTC.

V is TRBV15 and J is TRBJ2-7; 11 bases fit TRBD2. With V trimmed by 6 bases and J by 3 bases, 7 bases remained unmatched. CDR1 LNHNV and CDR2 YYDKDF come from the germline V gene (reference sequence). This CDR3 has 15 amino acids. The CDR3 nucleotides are TGTGCCACCAGTATAGCGGGAGGGCCCCTCTACGAGCAGTACGTC. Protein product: CATSIAGGPLYEQYV.

CDR3 residues: CASAPPGLAGGPYNEQFF. The CDR3 nucleotides read TGTGCCAGTGCCCCTCCGGGACTAGCGGGAGGGCCGTACAATGAGCAGTTCTTC. This chain uses TRBV19 with TRBJ2-1, with 16 bases lining up with TRBD2. Unmatched junction bases numbered 11, after V lost 8 bases and J lost 4 bases. The CDR3 contains 18 residues. CDR1 is LNHDA, CDR2 SQIVND, per germline (reference sequence).

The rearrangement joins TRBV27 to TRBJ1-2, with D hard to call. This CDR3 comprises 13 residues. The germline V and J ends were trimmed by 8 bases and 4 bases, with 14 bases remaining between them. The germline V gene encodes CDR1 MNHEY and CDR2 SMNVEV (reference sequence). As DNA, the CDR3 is TGTGCCAGCCGACCCCTGGGCCTCTATGGCTACACCTTC. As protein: CASRPLGLYGYTF.

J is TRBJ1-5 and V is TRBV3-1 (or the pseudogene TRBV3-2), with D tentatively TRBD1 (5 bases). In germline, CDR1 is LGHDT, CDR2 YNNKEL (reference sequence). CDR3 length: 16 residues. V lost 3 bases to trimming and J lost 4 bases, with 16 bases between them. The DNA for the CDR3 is TGTGCCAGCAGCCAGGGCGCCGGCGGGGGAAATCAGCCCCAGCATTTT. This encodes CASSQGAGGGNQPQHF.

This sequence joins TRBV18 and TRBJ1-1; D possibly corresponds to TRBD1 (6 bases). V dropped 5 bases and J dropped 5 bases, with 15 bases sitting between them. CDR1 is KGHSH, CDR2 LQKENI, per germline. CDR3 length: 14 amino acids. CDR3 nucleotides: TGTGCCAGCTCAGCCTCGGGGACATTAACTGAAGCTTTCTTT. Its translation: CASSASGTLTEAFF.

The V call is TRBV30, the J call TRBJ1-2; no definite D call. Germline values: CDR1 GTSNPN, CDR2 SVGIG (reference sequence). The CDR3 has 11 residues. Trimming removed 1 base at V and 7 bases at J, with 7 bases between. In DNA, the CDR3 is TGTGCCTGGAGTGAGGGTAGTGGCTACACCTTC. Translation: CAWSEGSGYTF.

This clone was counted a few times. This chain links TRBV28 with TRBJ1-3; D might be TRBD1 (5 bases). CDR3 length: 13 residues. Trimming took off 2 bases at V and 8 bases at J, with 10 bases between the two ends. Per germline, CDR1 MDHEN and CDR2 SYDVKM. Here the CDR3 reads CASSLGGGYTIYF. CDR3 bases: TGTGCCAGCAGTTTAGGGGGAGGGTACACCATATATTTT. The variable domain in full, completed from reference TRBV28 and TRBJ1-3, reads DVKVTQSSRYLVKRTGEKVFLECVQDMDHENMFWYRQDPGLGLRLIYFSYDVKMKEKGDIPEGYSVSREKKERFSLILESASTNQTSMYLCASSLGGGYTIYFGEGSWLTVV.

The DNA for the CDR3 is TGTGCCAGCAGTTATGGGTCTGGGGCCAACGTCCTGACTTTC. Its protein product is CASSYGSGANVLTF. The genes are TRBV6-5 and TRBJ2-6; D is ambiguous. Germline CDR1 reads MNHEY; CDR2 reads SVGAGI. The germline V and J ends were trimmed by 3 bases and 1 base, with 4 bases remaining between them. CDR3 length equals 14 residues.